The TCR beta chain under discussion was sequenced for a study of vaccination effects on CD4 cells after COVID-19. This clone was counted only a few times. What it recognizes is unknown. Points from the study as a whole: By a late point after vaccination, infection- and vaccine-induced clones had shrunk markedly through clonal contraction.

Investigators separated out CD4+ T cells once 9 to 11 days of culture had passed. Participants were vaccinated with two doses of either the BNT162b2 or mRNA-1273 vaccine. V gave up 5 bases and J gave up 5 bases, with 6 bases separating them. The CDR3 is 11 amino acids. Profiled with immunoSEQ multiplex PCR; TCRdb holds only in-frame clones, not every one. The table has approximately 61,000 clones, about 78% seen once; the top ten hold about 4.5%. Sample: CD4+ T cells from PBMCs cultured without peptide, taken after COVID-19 vaccination. The origin of this receptor is a human donor who received a COVID-19 vaccine. This chain connects TRBV12-3 or TRBV12-4 to TRBJ1-1; no firm D call. The CDR3 spells CASSRVTEAFF. Written as DNA, the CDR3 is TGTGCCAGCAGTCGGGTGACTGAAGCTTTCTTT.